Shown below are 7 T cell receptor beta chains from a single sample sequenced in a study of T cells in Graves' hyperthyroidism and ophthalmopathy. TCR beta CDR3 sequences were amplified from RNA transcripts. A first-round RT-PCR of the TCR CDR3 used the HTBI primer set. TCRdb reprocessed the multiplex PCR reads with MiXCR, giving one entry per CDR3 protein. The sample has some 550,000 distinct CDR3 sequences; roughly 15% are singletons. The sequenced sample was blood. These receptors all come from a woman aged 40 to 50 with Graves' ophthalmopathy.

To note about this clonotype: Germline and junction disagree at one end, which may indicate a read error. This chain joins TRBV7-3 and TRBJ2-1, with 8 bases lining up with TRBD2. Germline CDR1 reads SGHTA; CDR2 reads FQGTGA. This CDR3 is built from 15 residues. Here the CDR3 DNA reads TGTGCCAGCAGCCCAACTAGCGGCAACAACAATGAACAGTTCTTC. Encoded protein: CASSPTSGNNNEQFF.

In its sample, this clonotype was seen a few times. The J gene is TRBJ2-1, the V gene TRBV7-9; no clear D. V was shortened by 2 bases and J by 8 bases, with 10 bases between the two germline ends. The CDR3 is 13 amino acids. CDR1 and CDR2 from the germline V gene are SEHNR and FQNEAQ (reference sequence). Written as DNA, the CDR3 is TGTGCCAGCAGCTTAAGCTTCGGAGATGAGCAGTTCTTC. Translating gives CASSLSFGDEQFF. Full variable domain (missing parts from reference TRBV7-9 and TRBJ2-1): DTGVSQNPRHKITKRGQNVTFRCDPISEHNRLYWYRQTLGQGPEFLTYFQNEAQLEKSRLLSDRFSAERPKGSFSTLEIQRTEQGDSAMYLCASSLSFGDEQFFGPGTRLTVL.

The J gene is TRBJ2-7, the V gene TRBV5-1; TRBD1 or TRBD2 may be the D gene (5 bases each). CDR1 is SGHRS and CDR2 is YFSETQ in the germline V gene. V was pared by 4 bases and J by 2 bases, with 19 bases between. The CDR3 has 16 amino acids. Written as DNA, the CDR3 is TGCGCCAGCAGCATCCTATCCCTCGGGGACCCCTACGAGCAGTACTTC. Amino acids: CASSILSLGDPYEQYF.

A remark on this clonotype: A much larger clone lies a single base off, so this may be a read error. CDR3 coding DNA: TGTGCCAGCAGTTACTCGGGTCAAGGACAGAGCACTGAAGCTTTCTTT. As protein: CASSYSGQGQSTEAFF. The chain employs TRBV2 and TRBJ1-1; D is possibly TRBD1 (6 bases). V lost 5 bases and J 4 bases, leaving 20 bases between the germline ends. Germline V gene lookup returns CDR1 SNHLY and CDR2 FYNNEI. The CDR3 has 16 residues.

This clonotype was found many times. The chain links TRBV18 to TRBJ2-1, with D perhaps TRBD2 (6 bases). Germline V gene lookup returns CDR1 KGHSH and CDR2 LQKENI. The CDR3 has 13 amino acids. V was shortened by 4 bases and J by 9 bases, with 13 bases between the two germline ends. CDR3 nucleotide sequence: TGTGCCAGCTCACTCTCCAGGGACTTTGAGCAGTTCTTC. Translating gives CASSLSRDFEQFF.

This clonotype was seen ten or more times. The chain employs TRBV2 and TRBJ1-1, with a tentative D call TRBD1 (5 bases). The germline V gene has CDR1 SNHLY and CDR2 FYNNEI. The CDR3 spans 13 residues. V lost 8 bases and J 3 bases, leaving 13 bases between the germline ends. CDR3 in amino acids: CASLTGPYTEAFF. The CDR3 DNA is TGTGCCAGCTTAACAGGCCCATACACTGAAGCTTTCTTT.

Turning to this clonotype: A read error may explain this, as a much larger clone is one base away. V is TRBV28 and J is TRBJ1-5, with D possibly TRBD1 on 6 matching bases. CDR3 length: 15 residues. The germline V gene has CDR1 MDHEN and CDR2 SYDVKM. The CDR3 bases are TGTGCCAGCAGGCACCAGGTGGGGGGCAATCAGTCCCAGCATTTT. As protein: CASRHQVGGNQSQHF.